Listed below are T cell receptor beta chains from one sample, sequenced in a study of identical twins. Via MiXCR, TCRdb re-called the 5' RACE reads, giving one row per CDR3 protein. Among approximately 490,000 distinct CDR3 sequences listed, about a fifth were seen once. These data are also associated with another study on yellow fever vaccine responses in identical twins.

The sample was CD4+ T cells sorted from blood. The receptors were sampled from a woman younger than 35 in good health. CDR3s include the opening cysteine and the closing phenylalanine or tryptophan. Each record gives: CDR3 protein, CDR3 DNA, D gene, J gene, clone size, V gene. A D gene is named only where the DNA matches it firmly. Clone size appears in some rows only: once, few, many, or a class for an expanded clone.

CDR3aa: CASRGDHNQPQHF; CDR3nt: TGTGCCAGCAGGGGGGACCACAATCAGCCCCAGCATTTT; d_gene: -; j_gene: TRBJ1-5; abundance: -; v_gene: TRBV2
CDR3aa: CASSLVALAGARTGELFF; CDR3nt: TGTGCCAGCAGCTTAGTCGCACTAGCGGGAGCGAGAACCGGGGAGCTGTTTTTT; d_gene: TRBD2; j_gene: TRBJ2-2; abundance: -; v_gene: TRBV7-2
CDR3aa: CASSGGTSGSYEQYF; CDR3nt: TGTGCCAGCTCCGGGGGGACTAGCGGGAGCTACGAGCAGTACTTC; d_gene: TRBD2; j_gene: TRBJ2-7; abundance: -; v_gene: TRBV12-3/TRBV12-4
CDR3aa: CTICFRGMPGGSRNIQYF; CDR3nt: TGTACCATCTGTTTTCGTGGTATGCCTGGGGGATCTAGGAACATTCAGTACTTC; d_gene: -; j_gene: TRBJ2-4; abundance: -; v_gene: TRBV12-3/TRBV12-4
CDR3aa: CASSAGGYLDTQYF; CDR3nt: TGTGCCAGCAGCGCCGGCGGCTATTTGGATACGCAGTATTTT; d_gene: -; j_gene: TRBJ2-3; abundance: -; v_gene: TRBV7-2
CDR3aa: CASSGTIDTQYF; CDR3nt: TGTGCCAGCAGTGGGACTATAGATACGCAGTATTTT; d_gene: TRBD2; j_gene: TRBJ2-3; abundance: -; v_gene: TRBV12-3/TRBV12-4
CDR3aa: CASSLERSTLEAFF; CDR3nt: TGCGCCAGCAGCTTAGAAAGGTCCACCCTTGAAGCTTTCTTT; d_gene: -; j_gene: TRBJ1-1; abundance: few; v_gene: TRBV5-1
CDR3aa: CASSLAYRGSGANVLTF; CDR3nt: TGTGCCAGCAGCTTAGCGTACAGGGGGAGTGGGGCCAACGTCCTGACTTTC; d_gene: TRBD1; j_gene: TRBJ2-6; abundance: few; v_gene: TRBV7-3
CDR3aa: CASTGLSLGTGELFF; CDR3nt: TGTGCCAGCACTGGGCTTTCACTCGGGACCGGGGAGCTGTTTTTT; d_gene: -; j_gene: TRBJ2-2; abundance: -; v_gene: TRBV2
CDR3aa: CAIRTSGSLTFTDTQYF; CDR3nt: TGTGCCATCAGGACTAGCGGGAGCCTCACTTTCACAGATACGCAGTATTTT; d_gene: TRBD2; j_gene: TRBJ2-3; abundance: few; v_gene: TRBV10-3
CDR3aa: CASSQLTGIEDTEAFF; CDR3nt: TGTGCCAGCAGCCAATTGACAGGCATAGAGGACACTGAAGCTTTCTTT; d_gene: -; j_gene: TRBJ1-1; abundance: -; v_gene: TRBV16
CDR3aa: CASSLLAETYEQYF; CDR3nt: TGTGCCAGCAGTTTACTAGCGGAGACCTACGAGCAGTACTTC; d_gene: TRBD2; j_gene: TRBJ2-7; abundance: -; v_gene: TRBV27
CDR3aa: CASSVGAAEPQHF; CDR3nt: TGTGCCAGCAGCGTAGGGGCAGCAGAGCCCCAGCATTTT; d_gene: -; j_gene: TRBJ1-5; abundance: -; v_gene: TRBV9
CDR3aa: CASFKAGGSTDTQYF; CDR3nt: TGCGCCAGCTTTAAAGCGGGGGGATCTACAGATACGCAGTATTTT; d_gene: TRBD2; j_gene: TRBJ2-3; abundance: -; v_gene: TRBV5-1
CDR3aa: CASSATHPGSSYNEQFF; CDR3nt: TGTGCCAGCAGTGCAACCCACCCCGGGAGCTCCTACAATGAGCAGTTCTTC; d_gene: -; j_gene: TRBJ2-1; abundance: -; v_gene: TRBV12-3/TRBV12-4
CDR3aa: CASSFLTGELFF; CDR3nt: TGCGCCAGCAGCTTCCTCACCGGGGAGCTGTTTTTT; d_gene: -; j_gene: TRBJ2-2; abundance: few; v_gene: TRBV5-1
CDR3aa: CASSQGTQGNEKLFF; CDR3nt: TGTGCCAGCAGCCAAGGGACTCAGGGGAATGAAAAACTGTTTTTT; d_gene: -; j_gene: TRBJ1-4; abundance: -; v_gene: TRBV3-1